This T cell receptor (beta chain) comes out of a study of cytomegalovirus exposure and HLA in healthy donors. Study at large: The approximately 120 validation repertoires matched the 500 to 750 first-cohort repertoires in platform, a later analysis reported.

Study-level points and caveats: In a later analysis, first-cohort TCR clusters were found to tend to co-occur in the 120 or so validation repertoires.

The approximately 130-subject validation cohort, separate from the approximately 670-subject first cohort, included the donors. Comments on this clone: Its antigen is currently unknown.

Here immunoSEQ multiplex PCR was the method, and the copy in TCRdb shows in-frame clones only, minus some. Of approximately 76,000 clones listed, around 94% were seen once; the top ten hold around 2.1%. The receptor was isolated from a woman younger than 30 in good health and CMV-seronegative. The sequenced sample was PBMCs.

CDR3 sequence: CASSYAGADQPQHF. Written as DNA, the CDR3 is TGTGCCAGCAGTTATGCAGGGGCGGATCAGCCCCAGCATTTT. This sequence joins TRBV6-5 and TRBJ1-5, with a possible D match to TRBD1 (6 bases). The CDR3 consists of 14 residues. Trimming pared 3 bases from V and 5 bases from J, leaving 11 bases between. CDR1 MNHEY and CDR2 SVGAGI come from the germline V gene.